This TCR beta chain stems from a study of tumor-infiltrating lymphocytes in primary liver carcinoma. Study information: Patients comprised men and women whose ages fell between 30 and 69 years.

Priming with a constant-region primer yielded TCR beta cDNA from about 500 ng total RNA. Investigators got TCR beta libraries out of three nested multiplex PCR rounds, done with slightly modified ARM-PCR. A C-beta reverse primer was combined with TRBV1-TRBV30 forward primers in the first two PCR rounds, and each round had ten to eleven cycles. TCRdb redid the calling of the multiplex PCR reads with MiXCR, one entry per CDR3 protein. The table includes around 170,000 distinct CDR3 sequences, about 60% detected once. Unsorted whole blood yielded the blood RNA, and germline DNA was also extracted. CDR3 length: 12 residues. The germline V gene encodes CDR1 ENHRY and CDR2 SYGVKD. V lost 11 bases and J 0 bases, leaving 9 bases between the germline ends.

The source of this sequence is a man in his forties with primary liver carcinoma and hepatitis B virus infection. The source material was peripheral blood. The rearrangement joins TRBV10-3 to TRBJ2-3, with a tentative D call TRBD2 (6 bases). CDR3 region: CAYGRSTDTQYF. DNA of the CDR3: TGTGCCTACGGGAGAAGCACAGATACGCAGTATTTT.